The sequence of this T cell receptor (beta chain) was determined in a study of blood T cell repertoires in COVID-19. Across the study: Italy, Spain and the United States were the sources of the convalescent and acute COVID-19 samples.

The protocol was immunoSEQ multiplex PCR, while the TCRdb copy is restricted to in-frame clones and leaves out a portion. Of some 250,000 clones in the sample, around 92% were seen once. Looked up from germline, CDR1 is KGHSH and CDR2 is LQKENI. The CDR3 sequence is 13 residues long. V shed 5 bases and J 3 bases; nucleotides not matched to a gene: 3. The chain has TRBV18 and TRBJ2-5; 7 bases match TRBD1. The receptor was isolated from a woman aged 25-40 years with acute COVID-19. Sequences were obtained from PBMCs or T cells enriched from blood (not recorded which). CDR3 sequence: CASSSGTEETQYF. DNA of the CDR3: TGTGCCAGCTCATCCGGGACAGAAGAGACCCAGTACTTC.